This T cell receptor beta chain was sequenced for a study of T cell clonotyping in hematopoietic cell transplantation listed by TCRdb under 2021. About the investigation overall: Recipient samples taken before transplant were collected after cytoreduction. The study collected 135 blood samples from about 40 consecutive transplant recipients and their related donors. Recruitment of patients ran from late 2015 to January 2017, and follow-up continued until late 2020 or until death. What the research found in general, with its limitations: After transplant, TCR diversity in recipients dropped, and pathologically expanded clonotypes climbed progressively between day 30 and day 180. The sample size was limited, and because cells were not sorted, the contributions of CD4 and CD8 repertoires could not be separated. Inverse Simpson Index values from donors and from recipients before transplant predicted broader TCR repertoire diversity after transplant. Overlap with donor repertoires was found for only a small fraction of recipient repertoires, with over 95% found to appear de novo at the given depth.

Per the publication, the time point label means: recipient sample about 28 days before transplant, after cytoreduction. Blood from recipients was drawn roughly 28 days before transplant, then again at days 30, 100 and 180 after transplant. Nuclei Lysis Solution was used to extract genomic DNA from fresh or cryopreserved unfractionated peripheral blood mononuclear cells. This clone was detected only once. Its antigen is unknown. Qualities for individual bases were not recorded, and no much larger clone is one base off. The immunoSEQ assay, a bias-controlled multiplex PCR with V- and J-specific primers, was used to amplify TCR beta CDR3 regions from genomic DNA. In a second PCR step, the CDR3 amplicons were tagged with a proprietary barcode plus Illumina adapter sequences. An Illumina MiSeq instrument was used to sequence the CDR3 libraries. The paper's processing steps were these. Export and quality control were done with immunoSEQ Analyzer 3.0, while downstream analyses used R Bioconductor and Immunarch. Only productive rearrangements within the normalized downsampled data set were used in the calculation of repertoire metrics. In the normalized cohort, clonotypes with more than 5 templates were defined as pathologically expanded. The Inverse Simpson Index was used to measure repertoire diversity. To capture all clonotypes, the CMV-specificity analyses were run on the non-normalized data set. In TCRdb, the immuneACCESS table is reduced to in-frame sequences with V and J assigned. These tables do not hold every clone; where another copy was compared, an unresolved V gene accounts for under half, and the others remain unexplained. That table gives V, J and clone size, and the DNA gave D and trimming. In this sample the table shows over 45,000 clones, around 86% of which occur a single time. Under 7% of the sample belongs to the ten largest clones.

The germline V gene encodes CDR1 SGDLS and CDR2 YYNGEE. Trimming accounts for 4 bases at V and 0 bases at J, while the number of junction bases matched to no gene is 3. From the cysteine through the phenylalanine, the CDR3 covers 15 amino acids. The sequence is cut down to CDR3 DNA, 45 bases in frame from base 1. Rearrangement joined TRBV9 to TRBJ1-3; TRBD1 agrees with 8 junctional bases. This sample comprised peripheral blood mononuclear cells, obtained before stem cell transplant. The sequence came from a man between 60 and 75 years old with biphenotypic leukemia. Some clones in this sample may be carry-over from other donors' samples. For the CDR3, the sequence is CASSLGQASGNTIYF. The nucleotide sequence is TGTGCCAGCAGCCTGGGACAGGCCTCTGGAAACACCATATATTTT. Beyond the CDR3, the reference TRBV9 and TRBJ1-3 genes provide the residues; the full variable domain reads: DSGVTQTPKHLITATGQRVTLRCSPRSGDLSVYWYQQSLDQGLQFLIQYYNGEERAKGNILERFSAQQFPDLHSELNLSSLELGDSALYFCASSLGQASGNTIYFGEGSWLTVV.